The entry below gives a single T cell receptor beta chain sequence along with its context. The source of the sample is a study of preoperative IRX-2 immunotherapy in early breast cancer. CDR3 length: 16 amino acids. CDR1 is SGHTA, CDR2 FQGTGA, per germline. Trimming removed 5 bases at V and 3 bases at J, with 19 bases between. Profiled with immunoSEQ multiplex PCR; TCRdb holds only in-frame clones, not every one. Here the sample spans 40,000 or so clones, about 95% being singletons. Noted treatment: preoperative locoregional IRX-2 cytokine immunotherapy. This phase Ib study tested locoregional IRX-2 cytokine immunotherapy given before surgery.

The sequence derives from a human donor with breast cancer. The chain carries TRBV7-3 and TRBJ1-2; possible D gene TRBD1, 6 bases. The starting material was tumor tissue, obtained after IRX-2 immunotherapy. DNA of the CDR3: TGTGCCAGCAGCCCCGGGGGCGGCGGACAGCACTATGGCTACACCTTC. Protein: CASSPGGGGQHYGYTF.